This entry lists 25 T cell receptor beta chains sequenced from one sample in a study of T cells in Graves' hyperthyroidism and ophthalmopathy. Amplified TCR beta CDR3 regions derived from RNA transcripts. A first-round RT-PCR of the TCR CDR3 used the HTBI primer set. TCRdb re-analysed the multiplex PCR reads in MiXCR, keeping a single row per CDR3 protein. The data show hundreds of thousands of distinct CDR3 sequences, with approximately 44% seen just once and just over 8% held by the top ten. Specimen: peripheral blood or thyroid tissue (not recorded which). These receptor sequences come from a woman aged 18-29 years with Graves' hyperthyroidism.

The chain employs TRBV25-1 and TRBJ1-5; 8 positions agree with TRBD1. Trimming cost V 8 bases and J 6 bases; bases outside gene matches: 6. The CDR3 covers 13 residues. The V gene's germline CDR1 is MGHDK and CDR2 SYGVNS. The CDR3 spells CASGGQGPQPQHF. The CDR3 bases are TGTGCCAGCGGAGGACAGGGTCCTCAGCCCCAGCATTTT.

The chain uses TRBV30 and TRBJ1-5; D is ambiguous. Trimming shortened V by 0 bases and J by 4 bases, and 4 bases separated the two germline ends. The CDR3 consists of 12 residues. The germline V gene has CDR1 GTSNPN and CDR2 SVGIG (reference sequence). CDR3 coding DNA: TGTGCCTGGAGTGTATTGAATCAGCCCCAGCATTTT. It codes for CAWSVLNQPQHF.

On this clonotype itself: At one end, the junction sequence differs from germline, possibly due to a read error. The genes are TRBV10-3 and TRBJ1-1; 12 positions agree with TRBD1. This CDR3 is built from 16 residues. Per germline, CDR1 ENHRY and CDR2 SYGVKD. CDR3 coding DNA: TGTGCCAGCAGTGCCGGGACAGGGGGCAAGAACACTGAAGCTTTCTTT. This encodes CASSAGTGGKNTEAFF.

V and J are TRBV25-1 and TRBJ1-6, with a tentative D call TRBD1 (5 bases). Germline V gene data show CDR1 as MGHDK and CDR2 as SYGVNS. V dropped 5 bases and J dropped 7 bases, with 9 bases sitting between them. This CDR3 has 13 amino acids. The CDR3 DNA follows: TGTGCCAGCAGTTTTCAGGGAAATTCACCCCTCCACTTT. This gives the protein CASSFQGNSPLHF.

A word on this clonotype: A much more abundant neighbour one base away suggests this may be a read error. This sequence joins TRBV24-1 and TRBJ2-7, with no clear D. This CDR3 comprises 15 residues. Germline CDR1 reads KGHDR; CDR2 reads SFDVKD. V gave up 4 bases and J gave up 5 bases, with 17 bases separating them. The DNA for the CDR3 is TGTGCCACCAGTGACTCCACGGGTGCCGTTGACGAGCAGTACTTC. This gives the protein CATSDSTGAVDEQYF.

This clonotype came up once. The junction does not match germline at one end; this may be a read error. The chain uses TRBV2 and TRBJ1-6; D may be TRBD1 (5 bases). The CDR3 contains 16 residues. Germline CDR1 reads SNHLY; CDR2 reads FYNNEI. The CDR3 coding sequence is TGTGTCAGCAGCTTGGGACTGCACTCCTATAATTCACCCCTCCACTTT. Translating it yields CVSSLGLHSYNSPLHF.

CDR3 in DNA: TGTGCCACCAGCAGAGTTGTAGGGAAAAAACTGTTTTTT. It translates to CATSRVVGKKLFF. This chain connects TRBV15 to TRBJ1-4; D gene ambiguous. CDR1 and CDR2 (germline): LNHNV, YYDKDF (reference sequence). CDR3 length equals 13 residues. V lost 1 base, J lost 9 bases, and 9 bases lay in between.

The chain carries TRBV6-6 and TRBJ1-1; 9 bases are shared with TRBD1. This CDR3 comprises 15 residues. Germline-derived CDR1 and CDR2 are MNHNY and SVGAGI (reference sequence). Trimming at V came to 7 bases and at J to 1 base, leaving 7 bases not matched to a gene. The DNA of the CDR3 is TGTGCCAGCATCCTATTGGACAGGGGGAACACTGAAGCTTTCTTT. This sequence encodes CASILLDRGNTEAFF.

The chain links TRBV19 to TRBJ1-1; D gene uncertain. V dropped 6 bases and J dropped 6 bases, with 14 bases sitting between them. The CDR3 has 13 amino acids. CDR1 and CDR2 from the germline V gene are LNHDA and SQIVND (reference sequence). The CDR3 DNA sequence: TGTGCCAGTAGCGGATTAGGGCGGGCTGAAGCTTTCTTT. This gives the protein CASSGLGRAEAFF. Variable domain in full (rest from reference TRBV19 and TRBJ1-1): DGGITQSPKYLFRKEGQNVTLSCEQNLNHDAMYWYRQDPGQGLRLIYYSQIVNDFQKGDIAEGYSVSREKKESFPLTVTSAQKNPTAFYLCASSGLGRAEAFFGQGTRLTVV.

V usage is TRBV7-2 and J usage is TRBJ2-7, with 7 bases identical to TRBD2. The ends lost 3 bases at V and 0 bases at J; junction bases unmatched: 8. There are 16 residues in the CDR3. CDR1 is SGHTA, CDR2 FQGNSA, per germline. DNA of the CDR3: TGTGCCAGCAGCTTTAGCCCTAGCGGAACCTCCTACGAGCAGTACTTC. Amino acid sequence: CASSFSPSGTSYEQYF.

The chain couples TRBV15 to TRBJ1-5; a weak D match, TRBD1 (5 bases). The germline V gene encodes CDR1 LNHNV and CDR2 YYDKDF (reference sequence). CDR3 length equals 14 residues. V was cut by 2 bases and J by 5 bases, with 10 bases left in between. The CDR3 loop reads CATSRNSGHQPQHF. The DNA for the CDR3 is TGTGCCACCAGCAGAAACTCAGGGCATCAGCCCCAGCATTTT.

The V and J genes are TRBV20-1 and TRBJ2-7; 8 bases match TRBD1. Trimming at V came to 7 bases and at J to 5 bases, leaving 10 bases not matched to a gene. Looked up from germline, CDR1 is DFQATT and CDR2 is SNEGSKA (reference sequence). This CDR3 is 13 amino acids long. Here the CDR3 reads CSVRQGNIDEQYF. CDR3 DNA sequence: TGCAGTGTACGACAGGGGAACATCGACGAGCAGTACTTC.

Comment on this clonotype: A much larger clonotype is one base distant, so this may be a read error. The V and J genes are TRBV7-6 and TRBJ1-1; maybe TRBD1 (5 bases). The germline gives CDR1 SGHVS, CDR2 FNYEAQ. The CDR3 has 14 amino acids. The CDR3 spells CASSFGTANTGAFF. The CDR3 DNA is TGTGCCAGCAGCTTCGGGACGGCGAACACTGGAGCTTTCTTT.

This chain connects TRBV7-3 to TRBJ2-2, with TRBD2 as a possible D gene (6 bases). CDR1 and CDR2 (germline): SGHTA, FQGTGA. V lost 8 bases, J lost 9 bases, and 19 bases lay in between. CDR3 length equals 14 residues. This chain's CDR3 is CASSSSGGARELFF. CDR3 DNA sequence: TGTGCCAGCTCCTCCTCAGGCGGGGCCAGGGAGCTGTTTTTT.

The chain recombines TRBV11-2 with TRBJ2-1; a weak D match, TRBD2 (6 bases). V lost 0 bases and J lost 15, with 9 bases in between. CDR3 length: 11 residues. Germline-derived CDR1 and CDR2 are SGHAT and FQNNGV. DNA for the CDR3: TGTGCCAGCAGCTTAGAAGGAGGGATGTTCTTC. As protein: CASSLEGGMFF.

This clonotype showed up many times. The J gene is TRBJ2-7, the V gene TRBV2; D not certain. The CDR3 loop spans 14 amino acids. V was cut by 1 base and J by 2 bases, with 9 bases left in between. Per germline, CDR1 SNHLY and CDR2 FYNNEI. As DNA, the CDR3 is TGTGCCAGCAGTGAAGACGCAGCCACCTACGAGCAGTACTTC. It yields the protein CASSEDAATYEQYF.

The rearrangement uses TRBV20-1 and TRBJ1-5; the D gene is possibly TRBD1 (5 bases). Germline CDR1 is DFQATT and CDR2 is SNEGSKA (reference sequence). V lost 5 bases, J lost 5 bases, and 13 bases lay in between. The CDR3 has 13 residues. In DNA, the CDR3 is TGCAGTGCTGACCGGGGGGTACATCAGCCCCAGCATTTT. Protein product: CSADRGVHQPQHF.

The rearrangement links TRBV2 to TRBJ2-5; tentative D call: TRBD2 (5 bases). The germline gives CDR1 SNHLY, CDR2 FYNNEI. The V and J ends lost 6 bases and 6 bases respectively, with 14 bases between them. The CDR3 covers 13 residues. CDR3 amino acids: CASSPRTSKTQYF. CDR3 in DNA: TGTGCCAGCAGCCCCCGGACTTCGAAGACCCAGTACTTC.

This clonotype was counted ten times or more. The chain joins TRBV10-3 to TRBJ1-5, with D possibly matching TRBD1 (6 bases). Germline assignment: CDR1 ENHRY and CDR2 SYGVKD. V was trimmed by 6 bases and J by 6 bases, leaving 12 bases between them. CDR3 size: 13 residues. This CDR3 reads CAIRDRTTQPQHF. The CDR3 DNA sequence: TGTGCCATCAGAGACAGGACCACTCAGCCCCAGCATTTT.

This clonotype was found a few times. V is TRBV6-6 and J is TRBJ1-1, with D uncertain. V was pared by 2 bases and J by 0 bases, with 7 bases between. The CDR3 is 14 amino acids. Germline V CDR1 and CDR2: MNHNY, SVGAGI (reference sequence). This chain's CDR3 is CASSYRRMNTEAFF. CDR3 nucleotide sequence: TGTGCCAGCAGTTACAGACGGATGAACACTGAAGCTTTCTTT.

In its sample, this clonotype was seen many times. V usage is TRBV2 and J usage is TRBJ2-5; no clear D. V gave up 4 bases and J gave up 2 bases, with 8 bases separating them. Germline V CDR1 and CDR2: SNHLY, FYNNEI. This CDR3 has 13 amino acids. The CDR3: CASSVGIQETQYF. The CDR3 coding sequence is TGTGCCAGCAGTGTGGGGATACAAGAGACCCAGTACTTC.

The gene calls are TRBV12-3 or TRBV12-4 and TRBJ2-5; 9 nucleotides match TRBD2. The CDR3 runs to 14 residues. J was trimmed by 4 bases and V by 6 bases; bases with no gene match: 6. The CDR3 nucleotides are TGTGCCAGCAGGACCGGGACTAGCAGAGAGACCCAGTACTTC. Translation gives CASRTGTSRETQYF.

The chain recombines TRBV7-2 with TRBJ1-3; TRBD1 matches at 7 bases. Germline CDR1 and CDR2: SGHTA and FQGNSA. J lost 0 bases, V lost 8 bases, and 13 bases had no gene match. This CDR3 comprises 17 residues. As DNA, the CDR3 is TGTGCCAGCTCACCATCTAACAGGGGAGCCTCTGGAAACACCATATATTTT. Protein product: CASSPSNRGASGNTIYF.

This clonotype has a count of ten or more. CDR3 loop: CASSLVLPGNTIYF. CDR3 nucleotide sequence: TGTGCCAGCAGCTTAGTGCTTCCTGGAAACACCATATATTTT. The chain joins TRBV7-2 to TRBJ1-3; D unresolved. The CDR3 runs to 14 residues. Germline V CDR1 and CDR2: SGHTA, FQGNSA. V lost 1 base, J lost 2 bases, and 6 bases lay in between.

The chain carries TRBV14 and TRBJ2-7, with 8 bases that match TRBD1. This CDR3 comprises 15 residues. The ends lost 0 bases at V and 5 bases at J; junction bases unmatched: 6. CDR1 and CDR2 from the germline V gene are SGHDN and FVKESK. The CDR3 DNA is TGTGCCAGCAGCCAAGACAGGGGGCGCAGACACGAGCAGTACTTC. It specifies CASSQDRGRRHEQYF. Using reference TRBV14 and TRBJ2-7 for the parts outside the CDR3, the full variable domain is EAGVTQFPSHSVIEKGQTVTLRCDPISGHDNLYWYRRVMGKEIKFLLHFVKESKQDESGMPNNRFLAERTGGTYSTLKVQPAELEDSGVYFCASSQDRGRRHEQYFGPGTRLTVT.